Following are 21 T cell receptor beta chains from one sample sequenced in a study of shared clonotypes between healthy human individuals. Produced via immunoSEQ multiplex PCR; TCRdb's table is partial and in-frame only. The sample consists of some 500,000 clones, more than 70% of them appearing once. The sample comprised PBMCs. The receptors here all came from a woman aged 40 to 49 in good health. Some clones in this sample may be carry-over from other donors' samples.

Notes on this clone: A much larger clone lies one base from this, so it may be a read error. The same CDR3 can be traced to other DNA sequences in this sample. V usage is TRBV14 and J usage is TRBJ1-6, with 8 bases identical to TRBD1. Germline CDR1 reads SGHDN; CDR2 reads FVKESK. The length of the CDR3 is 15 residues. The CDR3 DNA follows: TGTGCCAGCAGCCCTCGAACAGGGGGGGATTCGCCCCTCCACTTT. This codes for CASSPRTGGDSPLHF.

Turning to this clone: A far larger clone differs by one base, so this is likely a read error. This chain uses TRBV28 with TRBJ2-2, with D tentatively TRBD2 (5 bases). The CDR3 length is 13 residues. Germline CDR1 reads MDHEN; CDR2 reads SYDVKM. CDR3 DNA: TGTGCCAGCCGACCGATGGGGATCGGGGAGCTGTGTTTT. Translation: CASRPMGIGELCF. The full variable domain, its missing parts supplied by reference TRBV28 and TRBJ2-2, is DVKVTQSSRYLVKRTGEKVFLECVQDMDHENMFWYRQDPGLGLRLIYFSYDVKMKEKGDIPEGYSVSREKKERFSLILESASTNQTSMYLCASRPMGIGELCFGEGSRLTVL.

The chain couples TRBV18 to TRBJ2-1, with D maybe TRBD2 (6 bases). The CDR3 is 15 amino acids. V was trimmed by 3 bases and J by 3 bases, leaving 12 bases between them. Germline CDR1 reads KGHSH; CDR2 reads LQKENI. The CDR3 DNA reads TGTGCCAGCTCACCCGCTAGCGTACACTACAATGAGCAGTTCTTC. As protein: CASSPASVHYNEQFF.

This CDR3 is CASSPGAEEETQYF. The CDR3 DNA sequence: TGTGCCAGCAGCCCGGGGGCAGAAGAAGAGACCCAGTACTTC. The chain links TRBV5-6 to TRBJ2-5; D possibly uses TRBD1 or TRBD2 (6 bases each). Germline lookup yields CDR1 SGHDT and CDR2 YYEEEE. The CDR3 is 14 residues long. Trimming shortened V by 4 bases and J by 3 bases, and 13 bases separated the two germline ends.

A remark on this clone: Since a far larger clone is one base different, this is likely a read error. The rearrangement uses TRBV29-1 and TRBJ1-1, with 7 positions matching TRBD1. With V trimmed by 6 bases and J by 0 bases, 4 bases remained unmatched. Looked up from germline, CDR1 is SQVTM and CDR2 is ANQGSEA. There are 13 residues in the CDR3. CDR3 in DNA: TGCAGCGTGGACAGGCAATTGAACACTGAAGCTTTCTTT. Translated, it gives CSVDRQLNTEAFF.

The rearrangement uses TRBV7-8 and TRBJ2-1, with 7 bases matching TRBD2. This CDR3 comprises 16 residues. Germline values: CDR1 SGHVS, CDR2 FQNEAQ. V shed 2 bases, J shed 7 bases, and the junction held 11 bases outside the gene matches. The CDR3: CASSLKAGTKENEQFF. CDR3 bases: TGTGCCAGCAGCTTAAAAGCCGGGACTAAGGAGAATGAGCAGTTCTTC.

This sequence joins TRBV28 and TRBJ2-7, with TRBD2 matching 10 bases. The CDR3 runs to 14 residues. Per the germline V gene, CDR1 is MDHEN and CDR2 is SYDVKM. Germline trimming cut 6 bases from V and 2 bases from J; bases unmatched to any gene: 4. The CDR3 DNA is TGTGCCAGCAGGGCTAGCGGGAGAACCTACGAGCAGTACTTC. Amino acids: CASRASGRTYEQYF.

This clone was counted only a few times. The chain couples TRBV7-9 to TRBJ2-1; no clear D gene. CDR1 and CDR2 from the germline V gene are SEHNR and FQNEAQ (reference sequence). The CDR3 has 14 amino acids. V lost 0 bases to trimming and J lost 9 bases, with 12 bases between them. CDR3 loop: CASSLAGSWVEQFF. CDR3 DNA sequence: TGTGCCAGCAGCTTAGCAGGTTCATGGGTTGAGCAGTTCTTC.

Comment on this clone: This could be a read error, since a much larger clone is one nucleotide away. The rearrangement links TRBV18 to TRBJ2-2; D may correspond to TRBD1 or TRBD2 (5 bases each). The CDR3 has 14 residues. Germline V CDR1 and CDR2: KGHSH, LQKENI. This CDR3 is CASSLGVDTRELFF. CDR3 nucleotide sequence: TGTGCCAGCTCACTGGGGGTGGACACCAGGGAGCTGTTTTTT.

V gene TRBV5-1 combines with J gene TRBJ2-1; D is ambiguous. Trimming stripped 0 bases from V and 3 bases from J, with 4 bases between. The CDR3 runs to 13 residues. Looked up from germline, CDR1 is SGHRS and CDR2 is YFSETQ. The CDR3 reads CASSLDYYNEQFF. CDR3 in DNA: TGCGCCAGCAGCTTGGACTACTACAATGAGCAGTTCTTC.

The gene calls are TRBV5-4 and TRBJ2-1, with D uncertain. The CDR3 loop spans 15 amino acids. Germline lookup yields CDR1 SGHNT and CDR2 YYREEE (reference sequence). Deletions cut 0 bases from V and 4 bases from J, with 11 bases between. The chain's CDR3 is CASSLEQSLYNEQFF. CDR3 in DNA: TGTGCCAGCAGCTTGGAACAGAGTCTATACAATGAGCAGTTCTTC.

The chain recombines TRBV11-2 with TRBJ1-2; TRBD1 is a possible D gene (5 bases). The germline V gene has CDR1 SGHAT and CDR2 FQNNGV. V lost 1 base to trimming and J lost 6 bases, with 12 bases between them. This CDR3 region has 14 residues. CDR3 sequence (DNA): TGTGCCAGCAGCTTAGGCAGGGTACCCCATGGCTACACCTTC. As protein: CASSLGRVPHGYTF.

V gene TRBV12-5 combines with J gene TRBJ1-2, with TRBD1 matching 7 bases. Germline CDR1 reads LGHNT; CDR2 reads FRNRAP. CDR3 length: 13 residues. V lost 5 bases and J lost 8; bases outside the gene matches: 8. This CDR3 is CASGRTGGKGYTF. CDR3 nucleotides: TGTGCTAGTGGTCGGACAGGAGGGAAGGGCTACACCTTC.

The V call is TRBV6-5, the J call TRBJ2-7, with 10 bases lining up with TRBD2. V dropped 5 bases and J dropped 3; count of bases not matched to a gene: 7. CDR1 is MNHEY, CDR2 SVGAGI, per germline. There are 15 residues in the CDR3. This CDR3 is CASSTSGRALYEQYF. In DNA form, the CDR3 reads TGTGCCAGCAGTACGAGCGGGAGGGCCCTCTACGAGCAGTACTTC.

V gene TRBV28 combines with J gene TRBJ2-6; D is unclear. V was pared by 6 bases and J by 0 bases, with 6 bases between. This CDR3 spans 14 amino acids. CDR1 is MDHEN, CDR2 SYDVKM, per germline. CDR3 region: CASRTPSGANVLTF. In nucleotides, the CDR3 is TGTGCCAGCAGGACACCCTCTGGGGCCAACGTCCTGACTTTC.

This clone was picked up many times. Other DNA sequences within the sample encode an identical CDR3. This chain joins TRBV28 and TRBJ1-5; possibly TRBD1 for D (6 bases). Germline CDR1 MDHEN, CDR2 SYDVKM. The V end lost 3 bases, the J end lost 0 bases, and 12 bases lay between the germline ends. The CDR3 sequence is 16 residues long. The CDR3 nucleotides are TGTGCCAGCAGTTTTCTCCAGGGGTATAGCAATCAGCCCCAGCATTTT. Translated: CASSFLQGYSNQPQHF. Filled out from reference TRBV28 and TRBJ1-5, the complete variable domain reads DVKVTQSSRYLVKRTGEKVFLECVQDMDHENMFWYRQDPGLGLRLIYFSYDVKMKEKGDIPEGYSVSREKKERFSLILESASTNQTSMYLCASSFLQGYSNQPQHFGDGTRLSIL.

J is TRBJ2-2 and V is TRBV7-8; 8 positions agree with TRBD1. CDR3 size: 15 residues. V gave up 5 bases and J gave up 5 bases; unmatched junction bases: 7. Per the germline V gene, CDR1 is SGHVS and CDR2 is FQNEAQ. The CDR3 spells CASSPQGASTGELFF. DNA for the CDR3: TGTGCCAGCAGCCCCCAGGGGGCTTCTACCGGGGAGCTGTTTTTT.

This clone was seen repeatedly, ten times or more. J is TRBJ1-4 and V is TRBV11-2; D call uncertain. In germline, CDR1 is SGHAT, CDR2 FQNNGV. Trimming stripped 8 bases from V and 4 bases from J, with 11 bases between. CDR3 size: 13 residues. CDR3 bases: TGTGCCAGCGTGCCCCTCGATAATGAAAAACTGTTTTTT. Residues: CASVPLDNEKLFF.

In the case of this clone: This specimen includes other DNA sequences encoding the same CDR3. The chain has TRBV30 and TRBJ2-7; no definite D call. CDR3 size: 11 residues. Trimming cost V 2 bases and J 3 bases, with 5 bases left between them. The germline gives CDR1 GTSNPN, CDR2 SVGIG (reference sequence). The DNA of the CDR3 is TGTGCCTGGAGTTCAAACTACGAGCAGTACTTC. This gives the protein CAWSSNYEQYF.

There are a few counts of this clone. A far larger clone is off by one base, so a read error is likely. The CDR3 coding sequence is TGTGCCTGGGGTGCCCTACAGGGGGGAGGCTACACCTTC. Protein: CAWGALQGGGYTF. V is TRBV30 and J is TRBJ1-2; 8 nucleotides agree with TRBD1. CDR3 length: 13 amino acids. Germline V lookup: CDR1 GTSNPN, CDR2 SVGIG (reference sequence). V shed 5 bases, J shed 8 bases, and the junction held 10 bases outside the gene matches.

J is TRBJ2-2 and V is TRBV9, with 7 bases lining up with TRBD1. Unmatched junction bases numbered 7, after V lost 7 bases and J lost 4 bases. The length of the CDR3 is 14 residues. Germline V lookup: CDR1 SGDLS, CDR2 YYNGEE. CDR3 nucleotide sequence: TGTGCCAGCGGGGAGAGGGGGCTCACCGGGGAGCTGTTTTTT. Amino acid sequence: CASGERGLTGELFF.